This passage covers 32 T cell receptor beta chains from one sample sequenced in a study of STAT5B mutations in CD4+ large granular lymphocyte leukemia. Produced via immunoSEQ multiplex PCR; TCRdb's table is partial and in-frame only. Of just under 35,000 clones in the sample, 55% to 80% were seen once. Input material: CD4+ T cells from blood buffy coats. The receptor source for this set is a human donor in good health.

This clone was found a few times. The V and J genes are TRBV7-2 and TRBJ1-2; maybe TRBD1 (5 bases). This CDR3 has 14 residues. V was pared by 4 bases and J by 6 bases, with 15 bases between. Germline-derived CDR1 and CDR2 are SGHTA and FQGNSA. As DNA, the CDR3 is TGTGCCAGCAGCTCCAGGGACGGACTGCATGGCTACACCTTC. It codes for CASSSRDGLHGYTF.

This rearrangement joins TRBV5-5 to TRBJ2-2; 9 nucleotides line up with TRBD2. The ends lost 6 bases at V and 4 bases at J; junction bases unmatched: 13. The CDR3 extends over 17 amino acids. CDR1 is SGHKS and CDR2 is YYEKEE in the germline V gene (reference sequence). This CDR3 reads CASTIRIAGAGTGELFF. DNA for the CDR3: TGTGCCAGCACGATCAGAATAGCGGGGGCTGGCACCGGGGAGCTGTTTTTT.

The genes are TRBV2 and TRBJ1-6; perhaps TRBD1 as D (5 bases). The CDR3 loop spans 15 amino acids. Germline assignment: CDR1 SNHLY and CDR2 FYNNEI. V lost 3 bases to trimming and J lost 4 bases, with 10 bases between them. The DNA for the CDR3 is TGTGCCAGCAGTGAGGGGCAGCATTATAATTCACCCCTCCACTTT. Protein sequence: CASSEGQHYNSPLHF.

This clone showed up just a few times. V usage is TRBV7-6 and J usage is TRBJ2-1; unclear D gene. From germline, CDR1 is SGHVS and CDR2 FNYEAQ. V gave up 1 base and J gave up 4 bases, with 5 bases separating them. CDR3 length: 13 residues. CDR3 coding DNA: TGTGCCAGCAGCTTAGACCGTTACAATGAGCAGTTCTTC. This translates into CASSLDRYNEQFF.

The rearrangement joins TRBV5-6 to TRBJ2-1, with 9 bases aligning to TRBD1. The germline gives CDR1 SGHDT, CDR2 YYEEEE. The CDR3 covers 15 residues. V lost 3 bases to trimming and J lost 2 bases; unmatched junction nucleotides: 3. CDR3 nucleotides: TGTGCCAGCAGCTCGGACAGGGGCACCTACAATGAGCAGTTCTTC. It specifies CASSSDRGTYNEQFF.

The V gene is TRBV7-8, the J gene TRBJ2-1, with D possibly TRBD2 on 6 matching bases. The CDR3 sequence is 16 residues long. Between the trimmed V and J ends, which lost 1 base and 15 bases, there was a span of 25 bases. CDR1 and CDR2 from the germline V gene are SGHVS and FQNEAQ. The CDR3 nucleotides read TGTGCCAGCAGCTTAGGTTGGGTGGCCCTAGCGACTTCTCGGTTCTTC. Protein sequence: CASSLGWVALATSRFF.

J is TRBJ2-3 and V is TRBV5-4; maybe TRBD1 (6 bases). The V gene's germline CDR1 is SGHNT and CDR2 YYREEE (reference sequence). V was clipped by 1 base and J by 4 bases, with 10 bases between them. The CDR3 is made up of 14 amino acids. The CDR3 here is CASSLRQGPDTQYF. CDR3 bases: TGTGCCAGCAGCTTGAGGCAGGGGCCAGATACGCAGTATTTT.

The V gene is TRBV2, the J gene TRBJ1-1; tentative D call: TRBD1 (6 bases). Germline CDR1 and CDR2: SNHLY and FYNNEI. V was clipped by 2 bases and J by 4 bases, with 8 bases between them. This CDR3 comprises 13 residues. CDR3 DNA: TGTGCCAGCAGTGAACGGGGGCCCACTGAAGCTTTCTTT. Translation: CASSERGPTEAFF.

This clone was recorded a few times. V and J are TRBV6-1 and TRBJ1-5; D ambiguous. V lost 4 bases to trimming and J lost 4 bases, with 11 bases between them. In germline, CDR1 is MNHNS, CDR2 SASEGT. The CDR3 is made up of 14 amino acids. This CDR3 reads CASSGWQANQPQHF. DNA of the CDR3: TGTGCCAGCAGTGGGTGGCAGGCTAATCAGCCCCAGCATTTT.

V usage is TRBV19 and J usage is TRBJ2-5, with TRBD2 identical over 13 bases. TRBJ2-7 explains the end of the DNA better; the J call may be wrong. Germline V lookup: CDR1 LNHDA, CDR2 SQIVND (reference sequence). The CDR3 totals 16 residues. In DNA, the CDR3 is TGTGCCACAAGGACTAGCGGGGGTCTGTCCTCCTACGAGCAGTACTTC. Its translation: CATRTSGGLSSYEQYF.

The V gene is TRBV5-5, the J gene TRBJ1-1; 9 nucleotides align to TRBD1. V lost 0 bases, J lost 0 bases, and 3 bases stayed unmatched. The CDR3 has 16 residues. Germline assignment: CDR1 SGHKS and CDR2 YYEKEE (reference sequence). CDR3 sequence (DNA): TGTGCCAGCAGCTTGGTGGGACAGGGAATGAACACTGAAGCTTTCTTT. This codes for CASSLVGQGMNTEAFF.

This clone showed up just a few times. The rearrangement uses TRBV11-2 and TRBJ2-1; 8 nucleotides align to TRBD1. The trim removed 5 bases at V and 5 bases at J, leaving 8 bases unmatched. Germline V lookup: CDR1 SGHAT, CDR2 FQNNGV. This CDR3 region has 15 residues. DNA for the CDR3: TGTGCCAGCAGCCTTGGACAGGGCTCACACAATGAGCAGTTCTTC. It translates to CASSLGQGSHNEQFF.

This clone was seen more than once but under ten times. The chain combines TRBV10-3 with TRBJ1-1; possibly TRBD1 for D (6 bases). The V gene lost 3 bases and the J gene lost 7 bases, with 15 bases spanning the gap. CDR1 and CDR2 from the germline V gene are ENHRY and SYGVKD. The CDR3 has 14 residues. The CDR3 is CAISDGQGMGEAFF. The CDR3 DNA reads TGTGCCATCAGTGATGGGCAGGGGATGGGTGAAGCTTTCTTT.

The genes are TRBV11-2 and TRBJ1-1; no firm D call. The germline V and J ends were trimmed by 4 bases and 3 bases, with 9 bases remaining between them. CDR3 length: 13 amino acids. Germline CDR1 is SGHAT and CDR2 is FQNNGV. The CDR3 sequence is CASSSYRHTEAFF. The CDR3 DNA follows: TGTGCCAGCAGCTCTTATAGGCACACTGAAGCTTTCTTT.

The chain recombines TRBV7-9 with TRBJ1-6; D gene uncertain. CDR1 is SEHNR, CDR2 FQNEAQ, per germline (reference sequence). Trimming cost V 2 bases and J 0 bases, with 8 bases left between them. This CDR3 is 16 amino acids long. CDR3 protein: CASSLSPSSYNSPLHF. In DNA form, the CDR3 reads TGTGCCAGCAGCTTAAGCCCCAGCTCCTATAATTCACCCCTCCACTTT. The full variable domain, completed using reference TRBV7-9 and TRBJ1-6, is DTGVSQNPRHKITKRGQNVTFRCDPISEHNRLYWYRQTLGQGPEFLTYFQNEAQLEKSRLLSDRFSAERPKGSFSTLEIQRTEQGDSAMYLCASSLSPSSYNSPLHFGNGTRLTVT.

This clone was seen a handful of times. The chain joins TRBV7-2 to TRBJ1-2, with TRBD1 identical over 8 bases. Germline CDR1 reads SGHTA; CDR2 reads FQGNSA. The CDR3 extends over 16 amino acids. V lost 5 bases and J lost 3; bases outside the gene matches: 11. The CDR3 reads CASSPERQGAHYGYTF. The CDR3 DNA reads as TGTGCCAGCAGCCCAGAAAGGCAGGGGGCGCACTATGGCTACACCTTC.

This clone was counted only a few times. The chain uses TRBV9 and TRBJ2-2; 7 bases agree with TRBD1. The CDR3 loop spans 17 amino acids. From germline, CDR1 is SGDLS and CDR2 YYNGEE. V lost 0 bases to trimming and J lost 4 bases; unmatched junction nucleotides: 9. The chain's CDR3 is CASSVARGWKSTGELFF. The CDR3 coding sequence is TGTGCCAGCAGCGTAGCCAGGGGGTGGAAGAGCACCGGGGAGCTGTTTTTT.

This clone was counted between two and nine times. The chain combines TRBV2 with TRBJ1-6; no firm D call. CDR3 size: 12 residues. Germline V CDR1 and CDR2: SNHLY, FYNNEI. V was pared by 7 bases and J by 2 bases, with 3 bases between. Here the CDR3 DNA reads TGTGCCAGCACTACCTATAATTCACCCCTCCACTTT. Encoded protein: CASTTYNSPLHF. The entire variable domain, with the rest obtained from reference TRBV2 and TRBJ1-6, is as follows: EPEVTQTPSHQVTQMGQEVILRCVPISNHLYFYWYRQILGQKVEFLVSFYNNEISEKSEIFDDQFSVERPDGSNFTLKIRSTKLEDSAMYFCASTTYNSPLHFGNGTRLTVT.

The chain uses TRBV9 and TRBJ1-1; D is undetermined. Trimming shortened V by 0 bases and J by 2 bases, and 14 bases separated the two germline ends. The CDR3 spans 16 residues. CDR1 and CDR2 (germline): SGDLS, YYNGEE. CDR3 nucleotide sequence: TGTGCCAGCAGCGTAGACGCCGGGGTGGTAAACACTGAAGCTTTCTTT. This gives the protein CASSVDAGVVNTEAFF.

This sequence joins TRBV10-1 and TRBJ2-3; D remains ambiguous. This CDR3 has 13 residues. CDR1 is WNHNN and CDR2 is SYGVQD in the germline V gene (reference sequence). Trimming cost V 6 bases and J 0 bases, with 7 bases left between them. This CDR3 reads CASSRTSTDTQYF. The CDR3 DNA follows: TGCGCCAGCAGCAGAACTAGCACAGATACGCAGTATTTT.

The CDR3 DNA reads TGTGCCAGCAGCTTAGCGGCGCGTGGCTACACCTTC. Protein product: CASSLAARGYTF. The rearrangement uses TRBV7-8 and TRBJ1-2; unclear D gene. V lost 0 bases to trimming and J lost 7 bases, with 6 bases between them. Germline CDR1 is SGHVS and CDR2 is FQNEAQ. The CDR3 is made up of 12 amino acids.

This clone was seen a handful of times. The gene calls are TRBV7-8 and TRBJ2-7, with a weak D call TRBD2 (5 bases). The CDR3 has 15 amino acids. V lost 5 bases and J 2 bases, leaving 16 bases between the germline ends. CDR1 is SGHVS, CDR2 FQNEAQ, per germline. The CDR3 nucleotides read TGTGCCAGCAGCACCACCGGGATAATGCCCTACGAGCAGTACTTC. Encoded protein: CASSTTGIMPYEQYF.

V usage is TRBV23-1 and J usage is TRBJ2-3; no definite D call. TRBV23-1 has ORF status, its function being uncertain. CDR3 length: 13 amino acids. V dropped 3 bases and J dropped 4 bases, with 8 bases sitting between them. CDR3 bases: TGCGCCAGCAGTCATCCGGTGGCAGATACGCAGTATTTT. Translation gives CASSHPVADTQYF.

The chain carries TRBV5-1 and TRBJ2-3; the match to TRBD2 covers 15 bases. Germline CDR1 is SGHRS and CDR2 is YFSETQ. This CDR3 has 17 residues. V shed 5 bases, J shed 5 bases, and the junction held 9 bases outside the gene matches. CDR3 sequence: CASSRTSGGAGIDTQYF. Written as DNA, the CDR3 is TGCGCCAGCAGTCGGACTAGCGGGGGGGCCGGAATAGATACGCAGTATTTT. The entire variable domain, with the rest obtained from reference TRBV5-1 and TRBJ2-3, is as follows: KAGVTQTPRYLIKTRGQQVTLSCSPISGHRSVSWYQQTPGQGLQFLFEYFSETQRNKGNFPGRFSGRQFSNSRSEMNVSTLELGDSALYLCASSRTSGGAGIDTQYFGPGTRLTVL.

CDR3 amino acids: CASSTGLAGGAETQYF. The CDR3 bases are TGCGCCAGCAGCACCGGACTAGCGGGGGGTGCAGAGACCCAGTACTTC. The rearrangement links TRBV5-1 to TRBJ2-5; TRBD2 agrees at 14 bases. Trimming at V came to 4 bases and at J to 4 bases, leaving 6 bases not matched to a gene. Per germline, CDR1 SGHRS and CDR2 YFSETQ. This CDR3 has 16 residues.

This clone was detected once. The CDR3 nucleotides read TGTGCCAGCACCAGGGGCGGGGGGAGTGATACGCAGTATTTT. Protein: CASTRGGGSDTQYF. The chain joins TRBV9 to TRBJ2-3, with TRBD2 matching over 8 bases. The germline gives CDR1 SGDLS, CDR2 YYNGEE. Germline trimming cut 6 bases from V and 6 bases from J; bases unmatched to any gene: 9. The CDR3 extends over 14 amino acids. Full variable domain (rest looked up from reference TRBV9 and TRBJ2-3): DSGVTQTPKHLITATGQRVTLRCSPRSGDLSVYWYQQSLDQGLQFLIQYYNGEERAKGNILERFSAQQFPDLHSELNLSSLELGDSALYFCASTRGGGSDTQYFGPGTRLTVL.

V is TRBV9 and J is TRBJ2-1; 14 positions match TRBD2. Trimming removed 3 bases from V and 6 bases from J; junction bases left unmatched: 14. Per germline, CDR1 SGDLS and CDR2 YYNGEE. CDR3 length: 19 residues. The CDR3 here is CASSGEGTSGGRVANEQFF. The CDR3 DNA sequence: TGTGCCAGCAGCGGAGAGGGGACTAGCGGGGGCCGTGTGGCCAATGAGCAGTTCTTC.

This chain joins TRBV7-6 and TRBJ1-1; TRBD1 matches 8 bases. Germline values: CDR1 SGHVS, CDR2 FNYEAQ. V trimming: 4 bases; J trimming: 4 bases; junction bases outside the gene matches: 8. CDR3 length equals 15 residues. The CDR3 protein is CASSSIPGQVTEAFF. The DNA of the CDR3 is TGTGCCAGCAGCTCGATCCCGGGACAGGTCACTGAAGCTTTCTTT.

The gene calls are TRBV16 and TRBJ2-7; 12 bases align to TRBD1. CDR1 is KGHSY, CDR2 FQNENV, per germline. The ends lost 4 bases at V and 7 bases at J; junction bases unmatched: 8. The CDR3 consists of 15 residues. For the CDR3, the DNA is TGTGCCAGCAGCCTATCGGGACAGGGGGCAGGGGAGCAGTACTTC. Amino acids: CASSLSGQGAGEQYF.

V gene TRBV27 combines with J gene TRBJ1-1, with D unclear. V shed 1 base and J shed 1 base, with 19 bases lying between them. Germline CDR1 reads MNHEY; CDR2 reads SMNVEV (reference sequence). The CDR3 consists of 18 residues. The CDR3 DNA follows: TGTGCCAGCAGTTTATTGGCCGGGGTTGGAGTTCGGAACACTGAAGCTTTCTTT. Residues: CASSLLAGVGVRNTEAFF.

The V and J genes are TRBV29-1 and TRBJ1-1; D perhaps matches TRBD1 (5 bases). The germline V gene encodes CDR1 SQVTM and CDR2 ANQGSEA. The CDR3 has 14 residues. Between the trimmed V and J ends, which lost 6 bases and 0 bases, there was a span of 14 bases. This chain's CDR3 is CSVLPGPLNTEAFF. CDR3 nucleotides: TGCAGCGTCCTACCGGGACCGTTGAACACTGAAGCTTTCTTT.

This chain uses TRBV29-1 with TRBJ2-7; D is uncertain. V was clipped by 7 bases and J by 5 bases, with 12 bases between them. The CDR3 extends over 11 amino acids. CDR1 and CDR2 (germline): SQVTM, ANQGSEA. CDR3: CSALARDEQYF. The CDR3 nucleotides are TGCAGCGCCCTGGCTAGGGACGAGCAGTACTTC.